These 3 T cell receptor beta chains were all obtained from the same sample, sequenced in a study of blood T cell repertoires in COVID-19. The protocol was immunoSEQ multiplex PCR, while the TCRdb copy is restricted to in-frame clones and leaves out a portion. The data contain about 220,000 clones, 80% to 90% of them singletons. The sample comprised PBMCs or T cells enriched from blood (not recorded which). These receptors all come from a woman aged 50 to 60 with acute COVID-19.

V and J are TRBV4-2 and TRBJ2-7, with a tentative D call TRBD1 (5 bases). Per the germline V gene, CDR1 is LGHNA and CDR2 is YNFKEQ. Trimming pared 3 bases from V and 2 bases from J, leaving 11 bases between. The CDR3 covers 14 residues. CDR3 in amino acids: CASSHEQETYEQYF. For the CDR3, the DNA is TGTGCCAGCAGCCACGAACAGGAGACCTACGAGCAGTACTTC.

This chain uses TRBV7-2 with TRBJ2-2, with TRBD2 identical over 11 bases. The CDR3 runs to 15 residues. The germline V gene encodes CDR1 SGHTA and CDR2 FQGNSA. After removal of 5 bases from V and 6 bases from J, the junction contained 5 bases not matched to a gene. The CDR3 loop reads CASSSSGRAAGELFF. The CDR3, as DNA: TGTGCCAGCAGCAGTAGCGGGAGGGCCGCCGGGGAGCTGTTTTTT.

This chain links TRBV18 with TRBJ1-1; 8 bases are shared with TRBD1. V lost 3 bases and J lost 4; bases outside the gene matches: 1. Germline CDR1 reads KGHSH; CDR2 reads LQKENI. CDR3 length: 13 amino acids. CDR3 bases: TGTGCCAGCTCACCTCAGGGGGCCACTGAAGCTTTCTTT. It is translated as CASSPQGATEAFF.